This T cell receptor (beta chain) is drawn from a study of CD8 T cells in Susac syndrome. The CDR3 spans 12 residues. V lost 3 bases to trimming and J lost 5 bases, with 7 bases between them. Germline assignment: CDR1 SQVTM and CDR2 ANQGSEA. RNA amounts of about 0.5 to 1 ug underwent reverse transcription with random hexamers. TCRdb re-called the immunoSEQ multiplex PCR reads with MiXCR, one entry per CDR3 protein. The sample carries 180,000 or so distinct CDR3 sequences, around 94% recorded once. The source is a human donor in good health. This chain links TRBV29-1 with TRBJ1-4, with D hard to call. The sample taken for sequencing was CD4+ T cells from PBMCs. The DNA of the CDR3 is TGCAGCGTTGAGGTAGTAAATGAAAAACTGTTTTTT. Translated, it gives CSVEVVNEKLFF.